The sample holds a few counts of the clone carrying this T cell receptor (beta chain). The germline V and J ends were trimmed by 0 bases and 2 bases, with 8 bases remaining between them. Germline CDR1 MDHEN, CDR2 SYDVKM. This CDR3 region has 14 residues. It was healthy bone marrow donors who served as donors. In the PCR, 60 Vbeta and 13 Jbeta primers were used. TCRdb keeps only in-frame clones here, not all; method: immunoSEQ multiplex PCR. Here the sample spans around 95,000 clones, 82% being singletons. This record belongs to a study of cytomegalovirus exposure and HLA in healthy donors. The sample taken for sequencing was PBMCs. This clonotype originated in a young man in good health and CMV-seropositive. The chain recombines TRBV28 with TRBJ2-7; D is undetermined. CDR3 DNA sequence: TGTGCCAGCAGTTTATGGGAGAGCCCCTACGAGCAGTACTTC. Translating gives CASSLWESPYEQYF. The full variable domain, in which reference TRBV28 and TRBJ2-7 provide the parts outside the CDR3, is DVKVTQSSRYLVKRTGEKVFLECVQDMDHENMFWYRQDPGLGLRLIYFSYDVKMKEKGDIPEGYSVSREKKERFSLILESASTNQTSMYLCASSLWESPYEQYFGPGTRLTVT.